This note documents a single T cell receptor beta chain sequence. The V and J ends lost 2 bases and 2 bases respectively, with 7 bases between them. CDR3 size: 14 residues. CDR1 SEHNR and CDR2 FQNEAQ come from the germline V gene (reference sequence). These data belong to a study of T-cell reconstitution after alpha-beta-depleted transplantation in children. Unique molecular identifiers were built into the TCRbeta library. TCRdb used MiXCR to reprocess the PCR reads, holding one entry per CDR3 protein. The sample contains about 540,000 distinct CDR3 sequences, roughly 18% of which appear only once. The chain links TRBV7-9 to TRBJ2-1; the D is unclear. Sequencing was performed on PBMCs from the stem cell graft donor, taken from the stem cell graft. The receptor comes from a human donor who donated a stem cell graft to a child with acute lymphoblastic leukemia. The CDR3 DNA reads TGTGCCAGCAGCTTATTGCAGACCTACAATGAGCAGTTCTTC. Translating gives CASSLLQTYNEQFF.